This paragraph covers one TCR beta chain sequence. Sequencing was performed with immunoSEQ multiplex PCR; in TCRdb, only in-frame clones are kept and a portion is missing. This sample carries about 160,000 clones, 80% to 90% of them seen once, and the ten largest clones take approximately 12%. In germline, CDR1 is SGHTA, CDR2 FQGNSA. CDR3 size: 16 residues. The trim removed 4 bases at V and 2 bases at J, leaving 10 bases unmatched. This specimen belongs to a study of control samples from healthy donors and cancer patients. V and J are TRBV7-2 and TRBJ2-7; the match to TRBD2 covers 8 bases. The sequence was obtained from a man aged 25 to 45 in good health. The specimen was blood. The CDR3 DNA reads TGTGCCAGCAGCTCCTACCCGGGGGGGGGACCCTACGAGCAGTACTTC. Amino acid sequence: CASSSYPGGGPYEQYF.